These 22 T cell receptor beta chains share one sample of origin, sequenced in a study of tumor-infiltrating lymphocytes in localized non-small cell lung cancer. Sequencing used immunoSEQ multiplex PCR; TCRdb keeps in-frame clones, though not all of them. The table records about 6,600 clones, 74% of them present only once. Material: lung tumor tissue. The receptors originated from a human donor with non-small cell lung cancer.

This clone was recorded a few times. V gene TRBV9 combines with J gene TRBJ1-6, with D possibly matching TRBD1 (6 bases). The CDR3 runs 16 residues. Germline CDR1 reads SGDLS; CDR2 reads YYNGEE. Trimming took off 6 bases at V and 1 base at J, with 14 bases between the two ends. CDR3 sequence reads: CASTTEGGSYNSPLHF. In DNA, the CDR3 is TGTGCCAGCACCACAGAAGGGGGGTCCTATAATTCACCCCTCCACTTT.

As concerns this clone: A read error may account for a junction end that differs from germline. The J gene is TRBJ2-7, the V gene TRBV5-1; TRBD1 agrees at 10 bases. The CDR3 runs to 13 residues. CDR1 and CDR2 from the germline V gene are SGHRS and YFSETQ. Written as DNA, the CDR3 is TGCGCCAGCAGCGTTCGACAGGGGGCGGGCTTGGACTTC. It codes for CASSVRQGAGLDF. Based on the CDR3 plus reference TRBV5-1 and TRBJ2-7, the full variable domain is KAGVTQTPRYLIKTRGQQVTLSCSPISGHRSVSWYQQTPGQGLQFLFEYFSETQRNKGNFPGRFSGRQFSNSRSEMNVSTLELGDSALYLCASSVRQGAGLDFGPGTRLTVT.

CDR3 DNA sequence: TGTGCCAGCAGGCCCGCCGCACAGGGGGGCGGCTACACCTTC. Encoded protein: CASRPAAQGGGYTF. This chain links TRBV6-6 with TRBJ1-2, with 8 nucleotides matching TRBD1. CDR1 and CDR2 from the germline V gene are MNHNY and SVGAGI (reference sequence). CDR3 length: 14 amino acids. V was pared by 6 bases and J by 8 bases, with 11 bases of the junction left unmatched.

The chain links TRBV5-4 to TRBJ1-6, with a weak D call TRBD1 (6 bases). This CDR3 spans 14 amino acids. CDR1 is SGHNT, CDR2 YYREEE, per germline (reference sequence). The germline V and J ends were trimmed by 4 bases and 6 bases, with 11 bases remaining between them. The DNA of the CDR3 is TGTGCCAGCAGCGAGGACAGCGGTAATTCACCCCTCCACTTT. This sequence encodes CASSEDSGNSPLHF.

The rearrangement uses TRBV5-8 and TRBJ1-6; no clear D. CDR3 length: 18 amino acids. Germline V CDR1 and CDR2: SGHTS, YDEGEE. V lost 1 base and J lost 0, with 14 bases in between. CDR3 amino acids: CASSLYYGSSSYNSPLHF. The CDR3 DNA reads TGTGCCAGCAGCTTGTATTACGGGTCTAGCTCCTATAATTCACCCCTCCACTTT.

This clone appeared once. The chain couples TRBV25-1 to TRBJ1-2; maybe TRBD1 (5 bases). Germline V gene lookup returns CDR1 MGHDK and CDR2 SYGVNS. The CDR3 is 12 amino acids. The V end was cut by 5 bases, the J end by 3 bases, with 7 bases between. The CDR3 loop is CASSLGDYGYTF. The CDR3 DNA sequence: TGTGCCAGCAGTTTAGGGGACTATGGCTACACCTTC.

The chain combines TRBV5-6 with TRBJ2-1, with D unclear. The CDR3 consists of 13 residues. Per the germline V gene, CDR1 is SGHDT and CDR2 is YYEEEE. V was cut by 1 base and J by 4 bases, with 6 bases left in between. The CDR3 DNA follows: TGTGCCAGCAGCTTGTCTCCGTACAATGAGCAGTTCTTC. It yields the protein CASSLSPYNEQFF.

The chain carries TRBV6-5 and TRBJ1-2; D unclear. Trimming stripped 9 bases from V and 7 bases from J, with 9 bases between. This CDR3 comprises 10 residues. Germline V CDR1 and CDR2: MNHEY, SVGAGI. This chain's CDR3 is CASDTSGYTF. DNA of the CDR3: TGTGCCAGTGACACCAGTGGCTACACCTTC.

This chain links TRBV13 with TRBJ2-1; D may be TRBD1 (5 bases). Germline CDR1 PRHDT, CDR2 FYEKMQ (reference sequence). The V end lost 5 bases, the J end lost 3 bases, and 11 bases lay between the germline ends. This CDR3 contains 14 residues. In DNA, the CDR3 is TGTGCCAGCAGCCTTGACAGTTACTACAATGAGCAGTTCTTC. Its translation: CASSLDSYYNEQFF.

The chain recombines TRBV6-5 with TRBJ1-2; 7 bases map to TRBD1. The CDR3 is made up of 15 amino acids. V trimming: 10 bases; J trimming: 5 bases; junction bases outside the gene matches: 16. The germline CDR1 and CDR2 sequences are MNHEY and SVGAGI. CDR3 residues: CATYSSTGTGYGYTF. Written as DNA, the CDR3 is TGTGCCACCTATTCTTCGACAGGGACTGGGTATGGCTACACCTTC.

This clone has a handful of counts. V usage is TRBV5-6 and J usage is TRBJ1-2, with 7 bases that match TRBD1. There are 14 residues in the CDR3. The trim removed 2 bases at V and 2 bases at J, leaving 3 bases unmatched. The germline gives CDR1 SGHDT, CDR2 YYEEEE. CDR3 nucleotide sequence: TGTGCCAGCAGCTTCGAACAGGGGAACTATGGCTACACCTTC. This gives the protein CASSFEQGNYGYTF.

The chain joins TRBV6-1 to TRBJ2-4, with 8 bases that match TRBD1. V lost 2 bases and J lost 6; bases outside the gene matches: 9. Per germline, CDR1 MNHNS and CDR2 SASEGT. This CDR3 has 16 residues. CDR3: CASSEPGQGYGNIQYF. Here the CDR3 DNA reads TGTGCCAGCAGTGAACCCGGACAGGGTTATGGAAACATTCAGTACTTC.

CDR3 bases: TGTGCCAGCTCACAAAGGACCGCCGGACTACTGGAGACCCAGTACTTC. Amino acids: CASSQRTAGLLETQYF. The rearrangement uses TRBV18 and TRBJ2-5, with D perhaps matching TRBD2 (6 bases). V was clipped by 4 bases and J by 5 bases, with 20 bases between them. The germline gives CDR1 KGHSH, CDR2 LQKENI. The CDR3 totals 16 residues.

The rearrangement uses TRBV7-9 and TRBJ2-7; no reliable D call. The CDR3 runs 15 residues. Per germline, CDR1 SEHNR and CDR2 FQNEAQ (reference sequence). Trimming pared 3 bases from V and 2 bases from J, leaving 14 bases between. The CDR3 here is CASSFIGGFPYEQYF. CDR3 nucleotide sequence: TGTGCCAGCAGCTTTATAGGCGGCTTCCCCTACGAGCAGTACTTC. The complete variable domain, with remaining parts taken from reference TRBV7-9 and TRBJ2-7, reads DTGVSQNPRHKITKRGQNVTFRCDPISEHNRLYWYRQTLGQGPEFLTYFQNEAQLEKSRLLSDRFSAERPKGSFSTLEIQRTEQGDSAMYLCASSFIGGFPYEQYFGPGTRLTVT.

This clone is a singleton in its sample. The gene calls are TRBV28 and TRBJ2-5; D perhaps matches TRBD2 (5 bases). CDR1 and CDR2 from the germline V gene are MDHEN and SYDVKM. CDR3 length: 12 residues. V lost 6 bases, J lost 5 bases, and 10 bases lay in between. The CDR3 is CASSVKRETQYF. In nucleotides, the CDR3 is TGTGCCAGCAGCGTCAAGCGGGAGACCCAGTACTTC.

CDR3 nucleotides: TGTGCCAGCATTTCAGGACAGGGGATCGATGGCTACACCTTC. It is translated as CASISGQGIDGYTF. The J gene is TRBJ1-2, the V gene TRBV2, with 9 positions matching TRBD1. Germline V gene lookup returns CDR1 SNHLY and CDR2 FYNNEI. The CDR3 runs to 14 residues. The ends lost 7 bases at V and 6 bases at J; junction bases unmatched: 9.

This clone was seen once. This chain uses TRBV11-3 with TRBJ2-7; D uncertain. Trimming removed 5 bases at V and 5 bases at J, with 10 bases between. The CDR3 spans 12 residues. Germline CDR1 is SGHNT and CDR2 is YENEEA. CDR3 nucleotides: TGTGCCAGCAGCCCCAGAACGCACGAGCAGTACTTC. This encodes CASSPRTHEQYF. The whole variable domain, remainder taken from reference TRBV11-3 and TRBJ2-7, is EAGVVQSPRYKIIEKKQPVAFWCNPISGHNTLYWYLQNLGQGPELLIRYENEEAVDDSQLPKDRFSAERLKGVDSTLKIQPAELGDSAVYLCASSPRTHEQYFGPGTRLTVT.

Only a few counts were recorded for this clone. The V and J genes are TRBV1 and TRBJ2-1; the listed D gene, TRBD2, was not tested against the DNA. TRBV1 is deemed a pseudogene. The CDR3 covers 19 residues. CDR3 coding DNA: TGCACCAGCAGCCAAGGCTCAGCTAGCGGGGGGGCAAGGGACAATGAGCAGTTCTTC. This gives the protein CTSSQGSASGGARDNEQFF.

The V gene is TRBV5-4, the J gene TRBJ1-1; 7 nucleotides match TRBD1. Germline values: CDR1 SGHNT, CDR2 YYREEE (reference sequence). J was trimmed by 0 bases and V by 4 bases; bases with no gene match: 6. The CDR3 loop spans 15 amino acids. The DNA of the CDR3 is TGTGCCAGCAGCCCACTACAGGGGATGAACACTGAAGCTTTCTTT. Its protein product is CASSPLQGMNTEAFF.

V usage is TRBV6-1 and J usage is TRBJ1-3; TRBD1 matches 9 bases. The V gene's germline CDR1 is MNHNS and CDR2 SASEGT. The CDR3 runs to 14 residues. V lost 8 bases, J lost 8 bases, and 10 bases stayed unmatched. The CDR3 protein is CASARDRAVDTIYF. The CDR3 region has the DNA TGTGCCAGCGCGAGGGACAGGGCTGTAGACACCATATATTTT.

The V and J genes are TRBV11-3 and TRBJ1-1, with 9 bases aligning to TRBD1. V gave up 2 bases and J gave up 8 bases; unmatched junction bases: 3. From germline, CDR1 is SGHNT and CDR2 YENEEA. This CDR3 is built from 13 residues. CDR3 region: CASSLHRGLEAFF. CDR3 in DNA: TGTGCCAGCAGCTTACACAGGGGGCTCGAAGCTTTCTTT. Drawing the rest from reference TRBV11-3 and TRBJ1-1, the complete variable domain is EAGVVQSPRYKIIEKKQPVAFWCNPISGHNTLYWYLQNLGQGPELLIRYENEEAVDDSQLPKDRFSAERLKGVDSTLKIQPAELGDSAVYLCASSLHRGLEAFFGQGTRLTVV.

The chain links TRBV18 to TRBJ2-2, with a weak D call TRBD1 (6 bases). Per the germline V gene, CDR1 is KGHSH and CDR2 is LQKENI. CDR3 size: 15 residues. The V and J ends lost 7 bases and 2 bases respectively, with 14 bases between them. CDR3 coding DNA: TGTGCCAGCTGCTCCGGGACAAAAAACACCGGGGAGCTGTTTTTT. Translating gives CASCSGTKNTGELFF.